Shown below are 20 T cell receptor beta chains from a single sample sequenced in a study of blood T cell repertoires in COVID-19. Profiled with immunoSEQ multiplex PCR; TCRdb holds only in-frame clones, not every one. The sample lists some 43,000 clones, roughly 82% seen once, with less than 25% in the top ten. The specimen sequenced was peripheral blood. The receptors originated from a woman in her sixties or seventies with acute or convalescent COVID-19.

The chain carries TRBV7-2 and TRBJ1-6; D is unresolved. Germline V gene lookup returns CDR1 SGHTA and CDR2 FQGNSA. The V end was cut by 1 base, the J end by 14 bases, with 12 bases between. The CDR3 totals 13 residues. CDR3 coding DNA: TGTGCCAGCAGCTTAGGAGGAGTGGTAGCCCTCCACTTT. It encodes CASSLGGVVALHF.

The gene calls are TRBV19 and TRBJ2-2; TRBD1 aligns across 7 bases. The germline CDR1 and CDR2 sequences are LNHDA and SQIVND (reference sequence). The CDR3 spans 14 residues. The J segment lost 7 bases and the V segment lost 8 bases, leaving 10 bases of the junction unmatched. In DNA, the CDR3 is TGTGCCAGTTATCCACAGGGGACAGACGGGGAGCTGTTTTTT. It specifies CASYPQGTDGELFF.

J is TRBJ2-3 and V is TRBV7-3, with D unresolved. The ends were cut back, 1 base at V and 2 bases at J, with 4 bases in the middle. Germline-derived CDR1 and CDR2 are SGHTA and FQGTGA. There are 13 residues in the CDR3. Written as DNA, the CDR3 is TGTGCCAGCAGCTTAAGTTACACAGATACGCAGTATTTT. Translating it yields CASSLSYTDTQYF.

The CDR3 here is CASSRDQRVDTQYF. The CDR3 nucleotides are TGTGCCTCATCCCGGGATCAGCGAGTAGATACGCAGTATTTT. The chain carries TRBV27 and TRBJ2-3; D might be TRBD2 (5 bases). Germline V gene lookup returns CDR1 MNHEY and CDR2 SMNVEV (reference sequence). V was shortened by 11 bases and J by 5 bases, with 20 bases between the two germline ends. The CDR3 extends over 14 amino acids.

V is TRBV19 and J is TRBJ2-2; D perhaps matches TRBD2 (5 bases). V was trimmed by 9 bases and J by 9 bases, leaving 14 bases between them. CDR3 length: 12 amino acids. The germline V gene has CDR1 LNHDA and CDR2 SQIVND (reference sequence). In DNA, the CDR3 is TGTGCCAGCGGACGCACGGGGTGGGAGCTGTTTTTT. Translating gives CASGRTGWELFF.

The chain links TRBV6-5 to TRBJ1-3; maybe TRBD1 (6 bases). This CDR3 has 15 residues. V was shortened by 7 bases and J by 4 bases, with 17 bases between the two germline ends. From germline, CDR1 is MNHEY and CDR2 SVGAGI. CDR3 in DNA: TGTGCCAGCACCATCGACCGGGGGGCCGGAAACACCATATATTTT. Translation: CASTIDRGAGNTIYF.

V and J are TRBV11-2 and TRBJ2-3; D is perhaps TRBD2 (8 bases). The V and J ends lost 5 bases and 0 bases respectively, with 18 bases between them. The CDR3 is 17 amino acids. CDR1 is SGHAT, CDR2 FQNNGV, per germline. In DNA form, the CDR3 reads TGTGCCAGCAGCCAGGGGGTTAGCGGGGCTAGCACAGATACGCAGTATTTT. Translated, it gives CASSQGVSGASTDTQYF.

DNA for the CDR3: TGTGCCAGCACTTGGGGGGGCAACTATGGCTACACCTTC. As protein: CASTWGGNYGYTF. This sequence joins TRBV6-5 and TRBJ1-2, with a weak D call TRBD1 (6 bases). The CDR3 loop spans 13 amino acids. Germline V gene sequence: CDR1 MNHEY, CDR2 SVGAGI. V gave up 7 bases and J gave up 2 bases, with 11 bases separating them.

CDR3: CASSPTKTNSPLHF. Written as DNA, the CDR3 is TGTGCCAGCAGCCCTACTAAAACCAATTCACCCCTCCACTTT. This sequence joins TRBV14 and TRBJ1-6, with D unresolved. Per germline, CDR1 SGHDN and CDR2 FVKESK. V was cut by 4 bases and J by 7 bases, with 11 bases left in between. CDR3 length equals 14 residues. The full variable domain, completed using reference TRBV14 and TRBJ1-6, is EAGVTQFPSHSVIEKGQTVTLRCDPISGHDNLYWYRRVMGKEIKFLLHFVKESKQDESGMPNNRFLAERTGGTYSTLKVQPAELEDSGVYFCASSPTKTNSPLHFGNGTRLTVT.

The chain links TRBV6-6 to TRBJ2-2; D might be TRBD1 (6 bases). The ends were cut back, 5 bases at V and 0 bases at J, with 13 bases in the middle. The germline CDR1 and CDR2 sequences are MNHNY and SVGAGI (reference sequence). The CDR3 runs to 16 residues. The CDR3: CASSPLGATNTGELFF. As DNA, the CDR3 is TGTGCCAGCAGTCCCCTGGGGGCCACGAACACCGGGGAGCTGTTTTTT.

This chain links TRBV6-6 with TRBJ2-2; 10 bases are a match to TRBD2. V was clipped by 8 bases and J by 4 bases; unmatched bases: 7. Germline CDR1 is MNHNY and CDR2 is SVGAGI (reference sequence). The CDR3 runs to 15 residues. The CDR3 protein is CASGSVAGGTGELFF. CDR3 bases: TGTGCCAGCGGGTCCGTAGCGGGGGGCACCGGGGAGCTGTTTTTT.

This rearrangement joins TRBV6-5 to TRBJ2-7; TRBD1 matches 9 bases. Germline values: CDR1 MNHEY, CDR2 SVGAGI. J was trimmed by 6 bases and V by 6 bases; bases with no gene match: 3. The CDR3 is 12 amino acids. CDR3 loop: CASRTGGGEQYF. The CDR3 DNA sequence: TGTGCCAGCAGGACAGGGGGGGGCGAGCAGTACTTC.

The sample holds a few counts of this clone. The chain combines TRBV7-9 with TRBJ2-7; D is unclear. CDR1 is SEHNR, CDR2 FQNEAQ, per germline (reference sequence). The CDR3 totals 13 residues. Trimming pared 5 bases from V and 3 bases from J, leaving 11 bases between. As DNA, the CDR3 is TGTGCCAGCAGCCCCTTGGCCAGCTACGAGCAGTACTTC. Its protein is CASSPLASYEQYF.

Here the CDR3 reads CASSLRGANSYEQYF. As DNA, the CDR3 is TGTGCCAGCAGTCTTCGGGGGGCGAACTCCTACGAGCAGTACTTC. The V gene is TRBV2, the J gene TRBJ2-7; a possible D gene is TRBD2 (7 bases). Germline CDR1 and CDR2: SNHLY and FYNNEI. The CDR3 totals 15 residues. V was shortened by 5 bases and J by 0 bases, with 14 bases between the two germline ends.

This clone came up once. V gene TRBV21-1 combines with J gene TRBJ2-7; the table's D gene call, TRBD2, was not cross checked with the DNA. TRBV21-1 is a known pseudogene. This CDR3 has 12 residues. CDR3 protein: CASGRLSYEQYF. CDR3 nucleotides: TGTGCCAGCGGGAGACTCTCCTACGAGCAGTACTTC.

This clone occurred once. This chain connects TRBV7-6 to TRBJ2-2; TRBD1 matches 7 bases. Germline CDR1 and CDR2: SGHVS and FNYEAQ. V was pared by 5 bases and J by 3 bases, with 9 bases of the junction left unmatched. This CDR3 has 16 residues. CDR3 region: CASSASGGAYTGELFF. For the CDR3, the DNA is TGTGCCAGCAGCGCCTCAGGGGGAGCCTACACCGGGGAGCTGTTTTTT.

The chain recombines TRBV5-1 with TRBJ2-7; 7 bases agree with TRBD2. Germline V gene sequence: CDR1 SGHRS, CDR2 YFSETQ. The CDR3 is made up of 14 amino acids. The trim removed 4 bases at V and 0 bases at J, leaving 4 bases unmatched. In DNA, the CDR3 is TGCGCCAGCAGCGCAGCGGGGAGCTCCTACGAGCAGTACTTC. Translated: CASSAAGSSYEQYF. The full variable domain, rest sourced from reference TRBV5-1 and TRBJ2-7, is KAGVTQTPRYLIKTRGQQVTLSCSPISGHRSVSWYQQTPGQGLQFLFEYFSETQRNKGNFPGRFSGRQFSNSRSEMNVSTLELGDSALYLCASSAAGSSYEQYFGPGTRLTVT.

This clone has a single count. J is TRBJ1-1 and V is TRBV29-1, with 7 bases lining up with TRBD1. V lost 4 bases to trimming and J lost 5 bases; unmatched junction nucleotides: 7. This CDR3 contains 13 residues. Germline assignment: CDR1 SQVTM and CDR2 ANQGSEA. CDR3 sequence: CSVVWDSSTEAFF. The DNA for the CDR3 is TGCAGCGTTGTGTGGGACAGCTCGACTGAAGCTTTCTTT.

The CDR3 DNA reads TGTGCCAGCACACCGGGACAGGGAACAGAGACCCAGTACTTC. Protein: CASTPGQGTETQYF. The chain joins TRBV6-5 to TRBJ2-5; 9 bases match TRBD1. The CDR3 has 14 residues. V lost 7 bases and J lost 4; bases outside the gene matches: 7. The germline V gene encodes CDR1 MNHEY and CDR2 SVGAGI.

The rearrangement joins TRBV19 to TRBJ1-1; no definite D call. The CDR3 runs to 12 residues. CDR1 is LNHDA, CDR2 SQIVND, per germline (reference sequence). V was pared by 6 bases and J by 4 bases, with 9 bases between. The chain's CDR3 is CASSPGVTEAFF. The CDR3 coding sequence is TGTGCCAGTAGCCCGGGAGTCACTGAAGCTTTCTTT.